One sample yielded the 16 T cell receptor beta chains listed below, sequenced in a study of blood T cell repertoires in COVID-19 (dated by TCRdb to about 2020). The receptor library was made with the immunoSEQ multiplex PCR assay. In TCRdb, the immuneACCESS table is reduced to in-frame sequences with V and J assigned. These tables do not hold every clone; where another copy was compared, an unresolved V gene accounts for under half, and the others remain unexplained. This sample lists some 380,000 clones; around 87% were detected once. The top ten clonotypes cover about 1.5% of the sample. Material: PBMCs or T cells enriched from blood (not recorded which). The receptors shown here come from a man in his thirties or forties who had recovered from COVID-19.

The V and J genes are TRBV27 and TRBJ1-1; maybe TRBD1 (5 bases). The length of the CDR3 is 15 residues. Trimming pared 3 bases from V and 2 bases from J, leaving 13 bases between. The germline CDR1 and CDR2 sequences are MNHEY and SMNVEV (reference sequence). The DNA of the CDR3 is TGTGCCAGCAGTTTTTACGGGGGTGCAAACACTGAAGCTTTCTTT. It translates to CASSFYGGANTEAFF.

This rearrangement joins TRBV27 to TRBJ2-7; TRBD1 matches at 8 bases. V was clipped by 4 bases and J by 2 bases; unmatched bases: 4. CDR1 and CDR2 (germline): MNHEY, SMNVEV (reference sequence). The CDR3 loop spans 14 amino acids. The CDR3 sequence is CASSWTGPAYEQYF. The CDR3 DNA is TGTGCCAGCAGTTGGACAGGGCCGGCCTACGAGCAGTACTTC.

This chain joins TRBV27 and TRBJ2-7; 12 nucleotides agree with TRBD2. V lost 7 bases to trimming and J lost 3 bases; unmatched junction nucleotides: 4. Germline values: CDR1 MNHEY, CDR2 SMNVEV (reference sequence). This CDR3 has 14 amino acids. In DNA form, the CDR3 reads TGTGCCAGCAAAGGACTAGCGGGGAACTACGAGCAGTACTTC. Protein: CASKGLAGNYEQYF.

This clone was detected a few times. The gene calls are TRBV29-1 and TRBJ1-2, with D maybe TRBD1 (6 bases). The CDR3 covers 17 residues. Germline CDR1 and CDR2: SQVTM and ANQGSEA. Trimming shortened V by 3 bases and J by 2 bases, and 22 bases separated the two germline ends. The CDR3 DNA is TGCAGCGTTGACTTGACTCCGGGTAGGGGGGGGAACTATGGCTACACCTTC. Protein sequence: CSVDLTPGRGGNYGYTF.

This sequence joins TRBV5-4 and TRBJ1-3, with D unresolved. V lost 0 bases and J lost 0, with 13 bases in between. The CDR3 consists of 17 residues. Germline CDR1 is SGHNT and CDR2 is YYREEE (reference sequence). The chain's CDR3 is CASSLGPTISSGNTIYF. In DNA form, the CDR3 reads TGTGCCAGCAGCTTGGGCCCTACGATTAGCTCTGGAAACACCATATATTTT.

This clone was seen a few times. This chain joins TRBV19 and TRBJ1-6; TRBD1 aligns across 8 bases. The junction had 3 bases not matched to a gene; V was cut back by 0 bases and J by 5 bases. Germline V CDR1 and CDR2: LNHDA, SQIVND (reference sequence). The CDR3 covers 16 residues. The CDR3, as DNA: TGTGCCAGTAGTATAGATGGCAGGGGGCATAATTCACCCCTCCACTTT. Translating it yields CASSIDGRGHNSPLHF.

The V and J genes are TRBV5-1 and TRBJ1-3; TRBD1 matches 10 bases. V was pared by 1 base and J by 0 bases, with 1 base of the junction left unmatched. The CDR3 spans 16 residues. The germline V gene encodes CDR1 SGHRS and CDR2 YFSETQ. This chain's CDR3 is CASSLRTGGSGNTIYF. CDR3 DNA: TGCGCCAGCAGCTTGCGGACAGGGGGCTCTGGAAACACCATATATTTT.

CDR3: CAIKSSGNTIYF. Here the CDR3 DNA reads TGTGCCATCAAGAGCTCTGGAAACACCATATATTTT. V gene TRBV10-3 combines with J gene TRBJ1-3; D call uncertain. CDR3 length: 12 amino acids. V dropped 7 bases and J dropped 0 bases, with 4 bases sitting between them. Germline CDR1 reads ENHRY; CDR2 reads SYGVKD.

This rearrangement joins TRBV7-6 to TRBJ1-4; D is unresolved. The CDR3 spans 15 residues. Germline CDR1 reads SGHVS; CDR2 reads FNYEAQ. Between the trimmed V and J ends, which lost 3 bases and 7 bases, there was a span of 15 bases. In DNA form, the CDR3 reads TGTGCCAGCAGCTTTCACGAGAACTCCCCTGAAAAACTGTTTTTT. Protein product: CASSFHENSPEKLFF.

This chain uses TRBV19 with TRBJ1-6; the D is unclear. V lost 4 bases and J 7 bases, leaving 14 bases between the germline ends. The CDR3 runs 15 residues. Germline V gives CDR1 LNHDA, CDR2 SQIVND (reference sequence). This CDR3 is CASSKSGGGNSPLHF. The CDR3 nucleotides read TGTGCCAGTAGTAAATCAGGCGGCGGGAATTCACCCCTCCACTTT. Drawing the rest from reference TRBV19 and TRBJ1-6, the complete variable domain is DGGITQSPKYLFRKEGQNVTLSCEQNLNHDAMYWYRQDPGQGLRLIYYSQIVNDFQKGDIAEGYSVSREKKESFPLTVTSAQKNPTAFYLCASSKSGGGNSPLHFGNGTRLTVT.

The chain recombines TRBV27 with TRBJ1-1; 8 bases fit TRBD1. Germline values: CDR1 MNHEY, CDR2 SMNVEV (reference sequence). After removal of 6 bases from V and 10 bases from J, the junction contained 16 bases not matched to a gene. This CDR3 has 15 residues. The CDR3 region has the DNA TGTGCCAGCAGAGGATGGGCAGGGGGCGCCGGATCAGCTTTCTTT. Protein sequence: CASRGWAGGAGSAFF.

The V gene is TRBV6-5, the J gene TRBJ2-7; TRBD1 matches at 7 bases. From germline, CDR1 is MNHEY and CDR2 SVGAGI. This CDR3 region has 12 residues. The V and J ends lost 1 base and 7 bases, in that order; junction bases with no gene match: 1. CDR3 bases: TGTGCCAGCAGTTACTTACAGGGGGAGCAGTACTTC. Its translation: CASSYLQGEQYF.

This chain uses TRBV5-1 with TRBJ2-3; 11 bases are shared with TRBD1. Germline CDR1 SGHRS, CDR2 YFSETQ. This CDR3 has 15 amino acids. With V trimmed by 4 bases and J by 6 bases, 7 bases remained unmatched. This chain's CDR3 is CASSTGTGGPDTQYF. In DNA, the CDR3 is TGCGCCAGCAGCACAGGGACAGGGGGGCCGGATACGCAGTATTTT.

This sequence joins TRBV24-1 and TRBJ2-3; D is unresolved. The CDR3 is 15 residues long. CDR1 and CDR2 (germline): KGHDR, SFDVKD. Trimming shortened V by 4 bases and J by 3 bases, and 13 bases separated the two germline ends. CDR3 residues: CATSDPVGSTDTQYF. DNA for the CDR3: TGTGCCACCAGTGACCCAGTGGGCAGTACAGATACGCAGTATTTT.

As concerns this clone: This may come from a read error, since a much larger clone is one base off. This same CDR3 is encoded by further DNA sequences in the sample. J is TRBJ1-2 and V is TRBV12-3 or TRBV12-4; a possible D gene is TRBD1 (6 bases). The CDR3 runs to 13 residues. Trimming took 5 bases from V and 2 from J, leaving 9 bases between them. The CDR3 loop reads CASSPQGNYGYTF. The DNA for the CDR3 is TGTGCCAGCAGTCCCCAGGGGAACTATGGCTACACCTTC.

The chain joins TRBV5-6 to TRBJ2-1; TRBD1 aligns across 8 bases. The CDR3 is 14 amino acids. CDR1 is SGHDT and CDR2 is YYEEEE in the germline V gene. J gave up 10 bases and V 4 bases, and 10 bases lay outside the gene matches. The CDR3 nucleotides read TGTGCCAGCAGCGTTCAGGGGGCTTGGGGGGAGCAGTTCTTC. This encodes CASSVQGAWGEQFF.